This record concerns one T cell receptor beta chain sequence. This table comes from immunoSEQ multiplex PCR, and its TCRdb copy is limited to in-frame clones, with some not included. There are approximately 350,000 clones in the sample; roughly 90% occur only once, and more than 1% lies in the top ten. CDR1 MDHEN and CDR2 SYDVKM come from the germline V gene. CDR3 length: 11 amino acids. This sample is drawn from a study of blood T cell repertoires in COVID-19. Overall study context: COVID-19 samples, acute and convalescent, were from the United States, Italy and Spain.

Sequencing was performed on peripheral blood. This rearrangement joins TRBV28 to TRBJ2-3; TRBD1 might be the D (5 bases). The clonotype originates from a man aged 35 to 55 with acute or convalescent COVID-19. The CDR3 reads CRAGNTDTQYF. The CDR3 nucleotides read TGTAGGGCAGGGAACACAGATACGCAGTATTTT.